Listed below are T cell receptor beta chains from one sample, sequenced in a study of cytomegalovirus exposure and HLA in healthy donors. Some clones are missing from TCRdb's copy, which holds only in-frame ones; the method was immunoSEQ multiplex PCR. The table shows about 150,000 clones, with more than 70% occurring only once. Sequencing used PBMCs. The receptors were sampled from a boy between 2 and 15 years old in good health and CMV-seronegative. The CDR3 runs from the conserved cysteine through the conserved F or W. A D gene is named only where the DNA matches it firmly. Expanded clones get a size class; other rows say once, few or many, or leave the size out.

>-|-|TRBJ2-1|TRBV29-1
CSVDRLSTRNEQFF
TGCAGCGTTGATCGTCTCAGTACCCGTAATGAGCAGTTCTTC
>-|-|TRBJ2-1|TRBV27
CASRGGGPRWNEQFF
TGTGCCAGCAGGGGTGGAGGGCCAAGGTGGAATGAGCAGTTCTTC
>TRBD2|-|TRBJ2-1|TRBV2
CASGSGTYNEQFF
TGTGCCAGCGGAAGCGGGACGTACAATGAGCAGTTCTTC
>TRBD2|few|TRBJ2-1|TRBV7-6
CASSLRTSGSHNEQFF
TGTGCCAGCAGCTTACGGACTAGCGGGAGTCATAATGAGCAGTTCTTC
>-|-|TRBJ1-2|TRBV7-2
CASSSYYGYTF
TGTGCCAGCAGCTCCTACTATGGCTACACCTTC
>TRBD1|-|TRBJ2-7|TRBV7-9
CASSSNRDRLSYEQYF
TGTGCCAGCAGCTCGAACCGGGACAGGCTCTCCTACGAGCAGTACTTC
>-|-|TRBJ1-2|TRBV5-1
CASSLEGSGYTF
TGCGCCAGCAGCTTGGAGGGGTCCGGCTACACCTTC
>-|-|TRBJ2-2|TRBV6-5
CASSEVWLSGELFF
TGTGCCAGCAGTGAAGTGTGGCTTTCCGGGGAGCTGTTTTTT
>TRBD1|-|TRBJ2-3|TRBV30
CAWSVATGPDTQYF
TGTGCCTGGAGTGTAGCGACAGGGCCAGATACGCAGTATTTT
>TRBD1|-|TRBJ1-5|TRBV27
CASSITGGNQPQHF
TGTGCCAGCAGTATCACAGGGGGCAATCAGCCCCAGCATTTT